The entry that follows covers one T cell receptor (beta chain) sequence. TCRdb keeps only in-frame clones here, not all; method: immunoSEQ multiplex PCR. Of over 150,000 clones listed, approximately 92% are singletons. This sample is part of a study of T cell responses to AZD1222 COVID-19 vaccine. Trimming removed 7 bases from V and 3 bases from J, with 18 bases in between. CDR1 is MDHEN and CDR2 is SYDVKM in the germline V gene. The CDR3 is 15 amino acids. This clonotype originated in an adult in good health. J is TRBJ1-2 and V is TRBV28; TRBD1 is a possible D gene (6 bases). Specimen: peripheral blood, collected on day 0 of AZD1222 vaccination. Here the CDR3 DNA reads TGTGCCAGCACCACCGGGCGGGGGGCAGACTATGGCTACACCTTC. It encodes CASTTGRGADYGYTF.